This TCR beta chain derives from a study of spatial heterogeneity in lung cancer. Overall study: For the average unique TCR and UMI combination, more than eight occurrences appeared in raw reads. Study-wide points: Circulating ubiquitous expanded tumor TCRs were observed more frequently at resection than at follow-up.

Time point here: sample taken at primary tumor resection. The input material, whole RNA from tumor, nontumor lung or frozen PBMC, was sequenced unsorted. A total of approximately 70 untreated early-stage non-small cell lung cancer patients served as donors. This clonotype appeared many times. Its antigen is still unknown. There are 15 residues in the CDR3. Germline lookup yields CDR1 LGHNA and CDR2 YNFKEQ. V lost 6 bases and J lost 2, with 14 bases in between. Each molecule of TCR cDNA was tagged with one unique molecular identifier. TCRdb recomputed calls from the 5' RACE reads with MiXCR, one row per CDR3 protein. Of 36,000 or so distinct CDR3 sequences in the sample, around 5.5% were seen once.

This chain joins TRBV4-2 and TRBJ1-5, with TRBD1 as a possible D gene (6 bases). Sequencing used PBMCs, obtained at surgery. The TCR sequence derives from a female donor with early-stage non-small cell lung cancer. The CDR3 nucleotides read TGTGCCAGCAGAGGGGGACTCGGTGGCAATCAGCCCCAGCATTTT. It encodes CASRGGLGGNQPQHF.